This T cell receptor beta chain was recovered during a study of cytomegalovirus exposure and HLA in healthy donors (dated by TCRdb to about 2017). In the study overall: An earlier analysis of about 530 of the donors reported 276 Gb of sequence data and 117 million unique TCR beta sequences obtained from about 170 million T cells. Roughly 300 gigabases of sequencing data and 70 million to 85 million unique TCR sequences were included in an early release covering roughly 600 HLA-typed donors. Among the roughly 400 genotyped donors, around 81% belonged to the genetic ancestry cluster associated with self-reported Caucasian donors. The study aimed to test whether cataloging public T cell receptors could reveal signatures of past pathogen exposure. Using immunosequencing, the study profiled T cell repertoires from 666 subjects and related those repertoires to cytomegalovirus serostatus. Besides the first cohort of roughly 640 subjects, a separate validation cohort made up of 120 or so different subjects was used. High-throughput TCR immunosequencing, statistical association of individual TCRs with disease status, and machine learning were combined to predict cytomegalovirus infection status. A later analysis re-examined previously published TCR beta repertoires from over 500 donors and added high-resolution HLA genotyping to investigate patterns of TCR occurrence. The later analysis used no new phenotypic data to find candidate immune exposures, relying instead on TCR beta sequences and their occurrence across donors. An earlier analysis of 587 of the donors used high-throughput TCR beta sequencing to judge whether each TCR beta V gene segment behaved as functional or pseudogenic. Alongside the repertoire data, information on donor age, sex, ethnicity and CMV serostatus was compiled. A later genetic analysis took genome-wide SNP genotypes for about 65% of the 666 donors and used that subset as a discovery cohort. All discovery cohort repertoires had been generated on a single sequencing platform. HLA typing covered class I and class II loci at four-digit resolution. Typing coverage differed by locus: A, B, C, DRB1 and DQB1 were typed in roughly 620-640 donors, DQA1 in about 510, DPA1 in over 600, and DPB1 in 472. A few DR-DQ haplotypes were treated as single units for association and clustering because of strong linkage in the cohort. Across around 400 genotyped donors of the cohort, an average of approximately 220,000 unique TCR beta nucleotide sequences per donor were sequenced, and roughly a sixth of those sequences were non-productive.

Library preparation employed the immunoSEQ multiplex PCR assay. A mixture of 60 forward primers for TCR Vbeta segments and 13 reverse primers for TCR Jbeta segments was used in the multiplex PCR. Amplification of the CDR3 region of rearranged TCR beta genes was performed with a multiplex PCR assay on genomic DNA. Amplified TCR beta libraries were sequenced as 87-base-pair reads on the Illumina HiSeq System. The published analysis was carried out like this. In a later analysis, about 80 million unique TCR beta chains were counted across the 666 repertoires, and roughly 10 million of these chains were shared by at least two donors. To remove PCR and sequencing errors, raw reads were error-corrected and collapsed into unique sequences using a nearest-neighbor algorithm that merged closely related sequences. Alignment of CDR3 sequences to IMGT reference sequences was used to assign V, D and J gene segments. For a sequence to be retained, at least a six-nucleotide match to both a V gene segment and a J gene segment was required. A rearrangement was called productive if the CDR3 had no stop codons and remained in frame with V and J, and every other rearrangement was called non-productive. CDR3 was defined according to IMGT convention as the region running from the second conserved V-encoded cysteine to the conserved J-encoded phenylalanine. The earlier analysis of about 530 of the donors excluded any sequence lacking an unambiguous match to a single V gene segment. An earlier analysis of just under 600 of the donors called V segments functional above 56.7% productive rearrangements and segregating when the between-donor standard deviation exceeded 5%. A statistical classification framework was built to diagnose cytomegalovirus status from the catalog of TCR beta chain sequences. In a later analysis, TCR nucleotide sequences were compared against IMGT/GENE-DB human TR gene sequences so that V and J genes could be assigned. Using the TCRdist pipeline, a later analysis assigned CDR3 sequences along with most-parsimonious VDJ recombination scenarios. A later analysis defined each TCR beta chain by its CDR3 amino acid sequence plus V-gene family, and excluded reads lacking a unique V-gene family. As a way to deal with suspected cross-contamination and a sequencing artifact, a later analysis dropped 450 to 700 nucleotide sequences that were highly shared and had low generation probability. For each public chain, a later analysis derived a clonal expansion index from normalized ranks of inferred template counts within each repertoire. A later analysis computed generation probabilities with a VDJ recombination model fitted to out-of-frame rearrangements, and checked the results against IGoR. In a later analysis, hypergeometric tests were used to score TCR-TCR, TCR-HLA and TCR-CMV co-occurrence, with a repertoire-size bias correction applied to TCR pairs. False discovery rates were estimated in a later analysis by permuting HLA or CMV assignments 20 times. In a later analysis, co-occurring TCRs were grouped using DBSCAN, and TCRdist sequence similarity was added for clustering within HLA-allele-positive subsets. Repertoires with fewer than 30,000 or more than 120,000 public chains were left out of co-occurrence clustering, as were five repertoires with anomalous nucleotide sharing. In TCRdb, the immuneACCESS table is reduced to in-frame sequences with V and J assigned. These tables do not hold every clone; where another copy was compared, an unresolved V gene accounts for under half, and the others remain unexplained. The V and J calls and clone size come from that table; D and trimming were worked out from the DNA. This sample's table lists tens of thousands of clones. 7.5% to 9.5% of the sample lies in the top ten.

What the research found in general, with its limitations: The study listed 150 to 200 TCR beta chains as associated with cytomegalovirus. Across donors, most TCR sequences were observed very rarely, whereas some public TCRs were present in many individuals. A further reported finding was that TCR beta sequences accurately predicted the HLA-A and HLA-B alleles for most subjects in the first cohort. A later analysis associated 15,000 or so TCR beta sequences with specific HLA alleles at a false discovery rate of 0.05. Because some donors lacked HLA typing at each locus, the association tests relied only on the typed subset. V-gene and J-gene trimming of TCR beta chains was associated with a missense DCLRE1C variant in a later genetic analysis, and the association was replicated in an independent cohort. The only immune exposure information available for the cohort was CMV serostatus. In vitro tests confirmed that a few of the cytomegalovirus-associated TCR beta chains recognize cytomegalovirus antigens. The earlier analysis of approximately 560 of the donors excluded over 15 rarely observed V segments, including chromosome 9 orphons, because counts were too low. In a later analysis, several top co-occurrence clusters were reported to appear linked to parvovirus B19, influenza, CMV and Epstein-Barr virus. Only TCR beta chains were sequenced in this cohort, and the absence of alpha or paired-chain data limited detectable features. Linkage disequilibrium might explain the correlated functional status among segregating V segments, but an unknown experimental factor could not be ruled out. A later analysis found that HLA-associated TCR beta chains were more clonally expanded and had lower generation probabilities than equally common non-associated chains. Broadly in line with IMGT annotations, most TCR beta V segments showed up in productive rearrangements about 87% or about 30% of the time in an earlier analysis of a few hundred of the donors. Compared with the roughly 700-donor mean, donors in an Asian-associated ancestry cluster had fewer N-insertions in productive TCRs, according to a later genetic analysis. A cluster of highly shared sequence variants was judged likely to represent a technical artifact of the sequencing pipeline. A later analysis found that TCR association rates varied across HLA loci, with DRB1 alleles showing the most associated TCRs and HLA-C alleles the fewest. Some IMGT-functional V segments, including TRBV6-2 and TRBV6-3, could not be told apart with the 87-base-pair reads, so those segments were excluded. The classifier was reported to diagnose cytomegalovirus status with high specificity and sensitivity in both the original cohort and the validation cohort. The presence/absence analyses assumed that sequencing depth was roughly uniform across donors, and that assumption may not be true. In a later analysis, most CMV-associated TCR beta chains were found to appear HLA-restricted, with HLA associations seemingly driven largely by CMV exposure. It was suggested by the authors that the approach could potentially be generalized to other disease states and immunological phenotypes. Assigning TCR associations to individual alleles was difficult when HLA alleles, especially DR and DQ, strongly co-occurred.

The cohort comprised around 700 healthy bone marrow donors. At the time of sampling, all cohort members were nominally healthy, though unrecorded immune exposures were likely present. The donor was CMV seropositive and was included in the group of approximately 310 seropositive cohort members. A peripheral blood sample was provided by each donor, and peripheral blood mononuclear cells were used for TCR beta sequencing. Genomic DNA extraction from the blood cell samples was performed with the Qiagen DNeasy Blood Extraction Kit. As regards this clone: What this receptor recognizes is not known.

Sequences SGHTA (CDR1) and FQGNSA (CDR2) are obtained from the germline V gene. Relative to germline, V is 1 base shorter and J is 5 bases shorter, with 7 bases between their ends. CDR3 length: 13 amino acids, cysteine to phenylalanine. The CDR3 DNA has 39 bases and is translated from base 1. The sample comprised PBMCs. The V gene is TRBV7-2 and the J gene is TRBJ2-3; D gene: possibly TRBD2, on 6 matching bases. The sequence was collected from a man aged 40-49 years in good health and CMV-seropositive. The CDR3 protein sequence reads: CASSLVGGDTQYF. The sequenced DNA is TGTGCCAGCAGCTTAGTGGGGGGAGATACGCAGTATTTT.